This paragraph covers one T cell receptor (beta chain) sequence. Its antigen is unidentified. V lost 6 bases to trimming and J lost 9 bases, with 15 bases between them. The CDR3 loop spans 13 amino acids. This specimen comes from a study of blood T cells in healthy people across ages. A J-beta primer mix and a sample-barcoded 5' primer were used in a second PCR of about 6 to 12 cycles. TCRdb re-analysed the 5' RACE reads in MiXCR, keeping a single row per CDR3 protein. The sample lists 1,500,000 or so distinct CDR3 sequences, approximately 63% occurring once. The study, taken as a whole, reports: Age brought a roughly linear fall in TCR beta diversity measured per million T cells. Versus aged donors, long-lived donors had higher diversity and more naive CD4+ cells. Unsorted PBMCs ruled out conclusive naive versus antigen-experienced comparison.

The authors isolated at least 7 million PBMCs per sample. The chain uses TRBV12-3 or TRBV12-4 and TRBJ2-1; tentative D call: TRBD2 (7 bases). The TCR comes from a man aged 18 to 29 in good health. The sample was blood. The CDR3 DNA reads as TGTGCCAGCAGAGCACAGGGAGGGAGTGAGCAGTTCTTC. It yields the protein CASRAQGGSEQFF.